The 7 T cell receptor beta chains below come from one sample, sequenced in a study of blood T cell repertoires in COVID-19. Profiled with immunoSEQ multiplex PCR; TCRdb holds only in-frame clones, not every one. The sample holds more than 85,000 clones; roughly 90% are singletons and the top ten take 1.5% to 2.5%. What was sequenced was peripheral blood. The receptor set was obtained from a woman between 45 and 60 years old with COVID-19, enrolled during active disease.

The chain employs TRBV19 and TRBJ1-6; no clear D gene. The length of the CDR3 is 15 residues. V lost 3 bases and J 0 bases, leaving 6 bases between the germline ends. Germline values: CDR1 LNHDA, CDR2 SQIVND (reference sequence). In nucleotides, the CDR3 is TGTGCCAGTAGTATCGGGAGCTCCTATAATTCACCCCTCCACTTT. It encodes CASSIGSSYNSPLHF.

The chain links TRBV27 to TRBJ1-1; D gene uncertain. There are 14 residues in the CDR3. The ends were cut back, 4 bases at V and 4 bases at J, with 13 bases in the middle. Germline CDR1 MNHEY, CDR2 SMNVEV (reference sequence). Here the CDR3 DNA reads TGTGCCAGCAGTTCCCCGGGATTAGGCACTGAAGCTTTCTTT. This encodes CASSSPGLGTEAFF.

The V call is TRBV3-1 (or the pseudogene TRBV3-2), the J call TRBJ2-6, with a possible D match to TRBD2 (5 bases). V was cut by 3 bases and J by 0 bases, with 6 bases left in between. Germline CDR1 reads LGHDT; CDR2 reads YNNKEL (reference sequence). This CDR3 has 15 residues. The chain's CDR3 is CASSQGDSGANVLTF. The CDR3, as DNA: TGTGCCAGCAGCCAGGGAGACTCTGGGGCCAACGTCCTGACTTTC.

The CDR3 protein is CATSERDRGVSNQPQHF. The CDR3 DNA is TGTGCCACCAGTGAACGGGACAGGGGGGTTAGCAATCAGCCCCAGCATTTT. The chain has TRBV24-1 and TRBJ1-5; 11 nucleotides match TRBD1. Germline values: CDR1 KGHDR, CDR2 SFDVKD. CDR3 length: 17 amino acids. V lost 4 bases and J lost 0; bases outside the gene matches: 4.

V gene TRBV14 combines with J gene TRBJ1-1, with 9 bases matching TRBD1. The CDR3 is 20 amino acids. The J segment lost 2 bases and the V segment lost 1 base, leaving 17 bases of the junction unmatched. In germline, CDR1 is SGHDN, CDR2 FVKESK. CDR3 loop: CASSQVPWHGTGYGNTEAFF. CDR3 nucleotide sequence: TGTGCCAGCAGCCAAGTTCCCTGGCACGGGACAGGGTATGGCAACACTGAAGCTTTCTTT. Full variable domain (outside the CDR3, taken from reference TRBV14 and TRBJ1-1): EAGVTQFPSHSVIEKGQTVTLRCDPISGHDNLYWYRRVMGKEIKFLLHFVKESKQDESGMPNNRFLAERTGGTYSTLKVQPAELEDSGVYFCASSQVPWHGTGYGNTEAFFGQGTRLTVV.

CDR3 sequence: CASSLGTGFKETQYF. As DNA, the CDR3 is TGTGCCAGCAGCTTAGGGACAGGGTTTAAGGAGACCCAGTACTTC. The chain couples TRBV11-3 to TRBJ2-5, with 8 positions matching TRBD1. With V trimmed by 1 base and J by 5 bases, 6 bases remained unmatched. The CDR3 runs to 15 residues. CDR1 SGHNT and CDR2 YENEEA come from the germline V gene.

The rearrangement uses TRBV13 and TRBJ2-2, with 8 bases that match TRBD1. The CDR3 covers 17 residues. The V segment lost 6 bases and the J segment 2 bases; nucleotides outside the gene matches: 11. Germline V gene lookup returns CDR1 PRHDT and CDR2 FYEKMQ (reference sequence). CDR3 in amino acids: CASSFTQTGENTGELFF. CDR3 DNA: TGTGCCAGCAGTTTTACTCAGACAGGGGAAAACACCGGGGAGCTGTTTTTT.